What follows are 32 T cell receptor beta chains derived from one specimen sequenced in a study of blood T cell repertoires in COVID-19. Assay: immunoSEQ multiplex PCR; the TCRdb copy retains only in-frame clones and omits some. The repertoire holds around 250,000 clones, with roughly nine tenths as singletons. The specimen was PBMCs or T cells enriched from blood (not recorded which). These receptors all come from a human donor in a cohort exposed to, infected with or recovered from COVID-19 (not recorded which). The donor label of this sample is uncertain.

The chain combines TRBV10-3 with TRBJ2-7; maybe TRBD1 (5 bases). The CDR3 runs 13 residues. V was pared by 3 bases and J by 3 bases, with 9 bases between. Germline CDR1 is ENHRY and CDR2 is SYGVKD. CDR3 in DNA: TGTGCCATCAGTGACGGCAGGGACTACGAGCAGTACTTC. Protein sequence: CAISDGRDYEQYF.

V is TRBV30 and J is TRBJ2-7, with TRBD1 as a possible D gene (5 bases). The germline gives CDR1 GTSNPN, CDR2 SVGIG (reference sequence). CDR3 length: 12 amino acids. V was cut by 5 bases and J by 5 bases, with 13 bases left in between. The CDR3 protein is CAWGGEGDEQYF. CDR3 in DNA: TGTGCCTGGGGTGGGGAAGGGGACGAGCAGTACTTC.

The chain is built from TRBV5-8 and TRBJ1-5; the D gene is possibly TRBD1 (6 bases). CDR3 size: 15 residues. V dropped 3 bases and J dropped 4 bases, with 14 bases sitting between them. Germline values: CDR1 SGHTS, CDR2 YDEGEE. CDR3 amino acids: CASSSGQKWNQPQHF. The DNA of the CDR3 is TGTGCCAGCAGCTCTGGACAGAAGTGGAATCAGCCCCAGCATTTT.

The DNA for the CDR3 is TGTGCCAGCAGTTTAAGGCCCCTTCTCAGGGGGCTTAATGAAAAACTGTTTTTT. Amino acids: CASSLRPLLRGLNEKLFF. The V gene is TRBV27, the J gene TRBJ1-4, with 8 bases that match TRBD1. The CDR3 has 18 amino acids. V trimming: 2 bases; J trimming: 4 bases; junction bases outside the gene matches: 12. Germline values: CDR1 MNHEY, CDR2 SMNVEV (reference sequence).

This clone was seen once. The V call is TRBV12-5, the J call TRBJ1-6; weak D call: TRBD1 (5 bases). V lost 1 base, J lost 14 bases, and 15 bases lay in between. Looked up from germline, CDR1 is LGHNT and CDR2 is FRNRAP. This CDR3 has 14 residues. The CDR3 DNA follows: TGTGCTAGTGGTTTGGAAACAGGTCCAAGGGCCCTCCACTTT. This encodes CASGLETGPRALHF.

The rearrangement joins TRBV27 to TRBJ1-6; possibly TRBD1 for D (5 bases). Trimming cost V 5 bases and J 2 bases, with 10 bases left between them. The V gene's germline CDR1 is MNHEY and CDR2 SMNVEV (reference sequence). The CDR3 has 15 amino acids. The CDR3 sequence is CASSDGQTYNSPLHF. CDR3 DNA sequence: TGTGCCAGCAGTGATGGACAAACCTATAATTCACCCCTCCACTTT.

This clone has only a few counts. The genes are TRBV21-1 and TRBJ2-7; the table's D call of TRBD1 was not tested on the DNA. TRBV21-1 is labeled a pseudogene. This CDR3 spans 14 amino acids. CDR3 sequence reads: CAPRGTGGRDEQYF. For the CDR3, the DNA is TGTGCCCCAAGGGGGACAGGGGGCAGGGACGAGCAGTACTTC.

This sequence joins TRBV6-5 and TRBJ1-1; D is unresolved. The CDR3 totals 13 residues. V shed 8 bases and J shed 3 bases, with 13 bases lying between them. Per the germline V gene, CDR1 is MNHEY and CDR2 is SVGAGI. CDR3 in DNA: TGTGCCAGCTTGCGACGGGGTTACACTGAAGCTTTCTTT. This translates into CASLRRGYTEAFF.

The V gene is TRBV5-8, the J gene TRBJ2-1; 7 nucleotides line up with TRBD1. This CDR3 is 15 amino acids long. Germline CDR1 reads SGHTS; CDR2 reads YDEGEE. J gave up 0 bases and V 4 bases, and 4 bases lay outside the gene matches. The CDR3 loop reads CASSIQGRSYNEQFF. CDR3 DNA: TGTGCCAGCAGCATACAGGGGCGCTCCTACAATGAGCAGTTCTTC.

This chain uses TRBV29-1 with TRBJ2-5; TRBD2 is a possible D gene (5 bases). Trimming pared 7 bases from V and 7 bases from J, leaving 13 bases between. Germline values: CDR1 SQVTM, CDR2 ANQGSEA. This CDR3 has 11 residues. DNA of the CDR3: TGCAGCGCTGACCCACTAGGGACCCAGTACTTC. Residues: CSADPLGTQYF.

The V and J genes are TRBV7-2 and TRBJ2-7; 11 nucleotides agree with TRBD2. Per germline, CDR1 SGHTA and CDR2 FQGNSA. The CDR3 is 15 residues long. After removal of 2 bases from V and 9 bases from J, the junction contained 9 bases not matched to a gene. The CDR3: CASSLLSGGARGQYF. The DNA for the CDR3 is TGTGCCAGCAGCTTACTTAGCGGGGGGGCCCGCGGGCAGTACTTC. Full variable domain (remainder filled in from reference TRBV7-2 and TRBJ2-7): GAGVSQSPSNKVTEKGKDVELRCDPISGHTALYWYRQSLGQGLEFLIYFQGNSAPDKSGLPSDRFSAERTGGSVSTLTIQRTQQEDSAVYLCASSLLSGGARGQYFGPGTRLTVT.

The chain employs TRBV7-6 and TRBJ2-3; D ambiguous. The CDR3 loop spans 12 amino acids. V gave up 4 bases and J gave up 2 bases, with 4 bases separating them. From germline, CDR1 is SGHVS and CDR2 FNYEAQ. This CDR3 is CASSSTTDTQYF. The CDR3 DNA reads TGTGCCAGCAGCTCTACCACAGATACGCAGTATTTT.

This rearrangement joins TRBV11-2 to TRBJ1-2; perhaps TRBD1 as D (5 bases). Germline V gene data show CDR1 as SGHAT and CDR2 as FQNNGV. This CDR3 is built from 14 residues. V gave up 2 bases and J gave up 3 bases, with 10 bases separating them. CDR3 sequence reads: CASSLRGSDYGYTF. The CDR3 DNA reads TGTGCCAGCAGCTTAAGGGGATCAGACTATGGCTACACCTTC. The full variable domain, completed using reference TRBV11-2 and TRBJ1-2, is EAGVAQSPRYKIIEKRQSVAFWCNPISGHATLYWYQQILGQGPKLLIQFQNNGVVDDSQLPKDRFSAERLKGVDSTLKIQPAKLEDSAVYLCASSLRGSDYGYTFGSGTRLTVV.

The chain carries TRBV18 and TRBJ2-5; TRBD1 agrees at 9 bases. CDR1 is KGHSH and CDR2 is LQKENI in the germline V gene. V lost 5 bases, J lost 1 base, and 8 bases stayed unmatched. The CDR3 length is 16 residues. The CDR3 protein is CASSAATTGGQETQYF. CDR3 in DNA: TGTGCCAGCTCAGCCGCGACGACAGGGGGCCAAGAGACCCAGTACTTC.

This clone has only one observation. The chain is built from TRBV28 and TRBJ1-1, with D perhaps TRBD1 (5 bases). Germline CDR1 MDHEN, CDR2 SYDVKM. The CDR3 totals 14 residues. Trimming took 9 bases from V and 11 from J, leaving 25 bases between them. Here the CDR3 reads CASSDSDGALVAFF. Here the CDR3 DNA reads TGTGCCAGTTCCGACAGTGATGGAGCTCTTGTGGCTTTCTTT.

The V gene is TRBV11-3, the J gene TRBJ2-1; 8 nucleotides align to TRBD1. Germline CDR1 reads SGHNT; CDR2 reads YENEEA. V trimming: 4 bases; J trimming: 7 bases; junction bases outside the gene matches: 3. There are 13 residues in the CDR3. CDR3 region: CASSSYRGNEQFF. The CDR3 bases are TGTGCCAGCAGCTCTTACAGGGGGAATGAGCAGTTCTTC.

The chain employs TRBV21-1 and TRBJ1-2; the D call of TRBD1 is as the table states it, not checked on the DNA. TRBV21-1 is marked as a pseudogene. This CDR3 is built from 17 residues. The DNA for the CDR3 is TGTGCCAGCAGCAAACTCGGGAGACAGGGGGCAAACTATGGCTACACCTTC. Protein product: CASSKLGRQGANYGYTF.

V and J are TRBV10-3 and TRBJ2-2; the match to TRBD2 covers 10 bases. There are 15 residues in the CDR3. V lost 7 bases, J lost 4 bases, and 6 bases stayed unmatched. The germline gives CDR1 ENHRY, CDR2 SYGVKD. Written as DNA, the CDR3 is TGTGCCATCAAGCTAGCGGGGGAGCCCACCGGGGAGCTGTTTTTT. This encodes CAIKLAGEPTGELFF.

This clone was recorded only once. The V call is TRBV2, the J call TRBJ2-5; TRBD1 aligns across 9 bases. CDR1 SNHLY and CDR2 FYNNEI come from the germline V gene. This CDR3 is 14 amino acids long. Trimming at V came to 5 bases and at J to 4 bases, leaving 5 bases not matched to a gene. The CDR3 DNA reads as TGTGCCAGCAGTTCGGGACAGGGACGAGAGACCCAGTACTTC. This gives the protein CASSSGQGRETQYF.

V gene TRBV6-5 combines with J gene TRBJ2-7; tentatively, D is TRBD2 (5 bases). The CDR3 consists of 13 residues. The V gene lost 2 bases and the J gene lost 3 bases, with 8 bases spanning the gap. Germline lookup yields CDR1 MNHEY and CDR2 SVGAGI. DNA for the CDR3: TGTGCCAGCAGTTACGAGAGGGACTACGAGCAGTACTTC. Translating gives CASSYERDYEQYF.

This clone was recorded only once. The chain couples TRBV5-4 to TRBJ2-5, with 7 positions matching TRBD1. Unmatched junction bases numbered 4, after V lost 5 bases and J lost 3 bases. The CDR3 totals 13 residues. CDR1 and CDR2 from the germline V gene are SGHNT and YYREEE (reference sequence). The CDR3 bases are TGTGCCAGCAGGCTCGGGACAGAAGAGACCCAGTACTTC. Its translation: CASRLGTEETQYF.

CDR3: CAWSVRPSQTSGGAVEQFF. Written as DNA, the CDR3 is TGTGCCTGGAGTGTACGGCCCTCCCAGACTAGCGGGGGGGCCGTTGAGCAGTTCTTC. This sequence joins TRBV30 and TRBJ2-1; 14 nucleotides line up with TRBD2. Germline V gene lookup returns CDR1 GTSNPN and CDR2 SVGIG (reference sequence). J gave up 9 bases and V 0 bases, and 16 bases lay outside the gene matches. The CDR3 sequence is 19 residues long.

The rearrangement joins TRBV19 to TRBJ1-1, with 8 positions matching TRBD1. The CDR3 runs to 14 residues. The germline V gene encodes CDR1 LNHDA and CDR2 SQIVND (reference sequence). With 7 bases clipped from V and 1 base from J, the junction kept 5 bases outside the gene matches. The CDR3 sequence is CASIPRGRNTEAFF. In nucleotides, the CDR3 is TGTGCCAGTATTCCCAGGGGGCGGAACACTGAAGCTTTCTTT.

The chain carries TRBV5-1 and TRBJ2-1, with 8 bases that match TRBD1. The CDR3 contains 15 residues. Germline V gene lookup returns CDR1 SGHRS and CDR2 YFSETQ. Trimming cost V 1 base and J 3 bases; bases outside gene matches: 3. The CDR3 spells CASSLLGQVYNEQFF. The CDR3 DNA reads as TGCGCCAGCAGCTTGTTGGGACAGGTCTACAATGAGCAGTTCTTC.

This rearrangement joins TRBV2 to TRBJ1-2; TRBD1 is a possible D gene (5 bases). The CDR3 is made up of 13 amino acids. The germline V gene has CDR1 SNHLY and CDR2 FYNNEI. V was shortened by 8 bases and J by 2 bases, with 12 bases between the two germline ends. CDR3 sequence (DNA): TGTGCCAGCTGGGGGGGAACAAACTATGGCTACACCTTC. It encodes CASWGGTNYGYTF.

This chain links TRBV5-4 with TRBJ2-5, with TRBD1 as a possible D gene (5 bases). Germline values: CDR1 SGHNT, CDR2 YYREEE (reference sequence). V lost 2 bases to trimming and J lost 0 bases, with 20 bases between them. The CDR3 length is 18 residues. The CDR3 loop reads CASSFALTGRPYQETQYF. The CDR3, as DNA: TGTGCCAGCAGCTTTGCCCTCACAGGTCGGCCGTACCAAGAGACCCAGTACTTC.

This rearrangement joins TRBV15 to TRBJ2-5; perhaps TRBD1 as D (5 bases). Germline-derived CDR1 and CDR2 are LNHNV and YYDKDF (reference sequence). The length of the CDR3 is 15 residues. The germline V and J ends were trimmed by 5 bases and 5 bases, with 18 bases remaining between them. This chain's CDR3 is CATSLRAGSMETQYF. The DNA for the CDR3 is TGTGCCACCAGCCTCAGGGCTGGGTCAATGGAGACCCAGTACTTC. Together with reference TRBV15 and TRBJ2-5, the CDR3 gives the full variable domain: DAMVIQNPRYQVTQFGKPVTLSCSQTLNHNVMYWYQQKSSQAPKLLFHYYDKDFNNEADTPDNFQSRRPNTSFCFLDIRSPGLGDTAMYLCATSLRAGSMETQYFGPGTRLLVL.

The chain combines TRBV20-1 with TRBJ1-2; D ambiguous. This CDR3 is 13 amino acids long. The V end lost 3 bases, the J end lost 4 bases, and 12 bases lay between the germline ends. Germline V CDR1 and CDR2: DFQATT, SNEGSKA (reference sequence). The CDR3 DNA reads TGCAGTGCTAGTGATGGCAGGATCTATGGCTACACCTTC. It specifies CSASDGRIYGYTF.

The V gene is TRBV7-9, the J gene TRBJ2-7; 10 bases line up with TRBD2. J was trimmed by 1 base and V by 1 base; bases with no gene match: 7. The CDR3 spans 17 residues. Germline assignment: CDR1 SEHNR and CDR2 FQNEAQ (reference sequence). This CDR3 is CASSLVTSGDLSYEQYF. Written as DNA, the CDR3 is TGTGCCAGCAGCTTAGTAACTAGCGGGGATCTGTCCTACGAGCAGTACTTC.

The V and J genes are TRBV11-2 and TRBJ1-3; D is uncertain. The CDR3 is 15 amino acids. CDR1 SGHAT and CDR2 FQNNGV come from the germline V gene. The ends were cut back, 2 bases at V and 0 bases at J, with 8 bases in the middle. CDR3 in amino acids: CASSLIGDSGNTIYF. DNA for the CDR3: TGTGCCAGCAGCTTAATCGGGGACTCTGGAAACACCATATATTTT.

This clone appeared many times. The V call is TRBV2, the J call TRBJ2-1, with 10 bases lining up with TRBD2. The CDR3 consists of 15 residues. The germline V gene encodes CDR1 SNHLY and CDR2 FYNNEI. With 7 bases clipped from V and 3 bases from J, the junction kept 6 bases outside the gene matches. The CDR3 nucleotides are TGTGCCAGCAATAAACTAGCGGGGAGCTACAATGAGCAGTTCTTC. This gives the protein CASNKLAGSYNEQFF. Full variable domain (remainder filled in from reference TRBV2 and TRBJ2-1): EPEVTQTPSHQVTQMGQEVILRCVPISNHLYFYWYRQILGQKVEFLVSFYNNEISEKSEIFDDQFSVERPDGSNFTLKIRSTKLEDSAMYFCASNKLAGSYNEQFFGPGTRLTVL.

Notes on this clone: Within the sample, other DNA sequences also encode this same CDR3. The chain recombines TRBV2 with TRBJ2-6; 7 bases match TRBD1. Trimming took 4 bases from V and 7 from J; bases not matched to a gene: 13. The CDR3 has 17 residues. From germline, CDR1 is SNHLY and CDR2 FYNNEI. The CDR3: CASSGDRDGAGANVLTF. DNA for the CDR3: TGTGCCAGCAGTGGAGACAGGGACGGGGCGGGCGCCAACGTCCTGACTTTC.